This TCR beta chain was captured by sequencing in a study of CD8+ T cells in alopecia areata. In its sample, this clone was seen a few times. The V end was cut by 3 bases, the J end by 0 bases, with 17 bases between. The length of the CDR3 is 17 residues. Per the germline V gene, CDR1 is SGHTA and CDR2 is FQGNSA. It was cDNA, reverse transcribed from extracted RNA, that served as the sequencing template. Generated by immunoSEQ multiplex PCR, the TCRdb table keeps only in-frame clones and is missing some. The sample lists approximately 210,000 clones; roughly three fifths were seen once. Treatment: oral pan-JAK inhibitor, 5-10 mg twice daily.

The chain links TRBV7-2 to TRBJ1-1; possibly TRBD1 for D (5 bases). Material: CD4+ T cells sorted from blood, obtained at week 44, from a patient treated with tofacitinib. The clonotype comes from a human donor with alopecia areata. The CDR3 DNA reads as TGTGCCAGCAGCTTGGGGCCAGGGAGAGGGATGAACACTGAAGCTTTCTTT. As protein: CASSLGPGRGMNTEAFF.